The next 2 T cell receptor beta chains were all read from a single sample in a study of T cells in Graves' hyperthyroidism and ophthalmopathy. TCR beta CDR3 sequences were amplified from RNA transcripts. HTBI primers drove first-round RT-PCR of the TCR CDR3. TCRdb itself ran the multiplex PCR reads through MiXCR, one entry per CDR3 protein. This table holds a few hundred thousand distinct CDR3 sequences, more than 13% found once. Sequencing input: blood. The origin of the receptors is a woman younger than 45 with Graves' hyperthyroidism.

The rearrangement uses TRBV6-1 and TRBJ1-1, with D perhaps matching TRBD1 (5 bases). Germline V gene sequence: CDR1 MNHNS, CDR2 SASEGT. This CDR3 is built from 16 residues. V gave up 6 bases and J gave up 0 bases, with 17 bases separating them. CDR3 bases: TGTGCCAGCAGAGCCATAGGGGTCCTCATGAACACTGAAGCTTTCTTT. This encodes CASRAIGVLMNTEAFF.

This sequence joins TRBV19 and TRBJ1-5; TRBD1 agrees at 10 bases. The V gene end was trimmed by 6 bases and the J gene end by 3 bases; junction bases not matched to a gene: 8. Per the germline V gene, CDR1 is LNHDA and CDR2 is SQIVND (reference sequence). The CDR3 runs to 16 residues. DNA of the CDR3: TGTGCCAGTAGCCGTAAGACAGGGGGCTTCAATCAGCCCCAGCATTTT. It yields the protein CASSRKTGGFNQPQHF.